This T cell receptor beta chain was profiled in a study of beta chain features in type 1 diabetes. At the level of the study: When patients were set against healthy donors, age, gender and cell yields were similar.

Study conclusions and caveats: Short templates might get an advantage during PCR, and this would be equal in patients and controls. Type 1 diabetes patients had moderately but significantly shorter TCRB CDR3s in all four CD4+ subsets.

There are 12 residues in the CDR3. The V gene's germline CDR1 is SGDLS and CDR2 YYNGEE. In this sample, this clone turned up a few times. Its cognate antigen is unknown. Its ends do not fully match the called genes, so a read error is possible. Expressed TCRB transcripts were sequenced because the isolated RNA had all been reverse transcribed beforehand. The study sequenced naive, central memory and regulatory T cell samples to an average of approximately 4 million reads. Sequencing used immunoSEQ multiplex PCR; TCRdb keeps in-frame clones, though not all of them. Here the sample spans fewer than 900,000 clones, 17% being singletons.

The rearrangement links TRBV9 to TRBJ2-7; TRBD1 is a possible D gene (5 bases). This TCR came from a woman younger than 30 in good health. The sample was naive CD4+ T cells from blood. The CDR3 nucleotides are TGTGCCAGCAGCTCAGGCCGACAGCATATTAGCTTC. It translates to CASSSGRQHISF.